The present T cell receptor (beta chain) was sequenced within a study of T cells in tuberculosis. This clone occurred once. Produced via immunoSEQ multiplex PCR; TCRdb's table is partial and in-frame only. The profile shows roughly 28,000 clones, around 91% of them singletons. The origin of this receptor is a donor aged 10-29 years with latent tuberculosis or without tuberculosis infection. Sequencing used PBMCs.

The CDR3 sequence is CASSDQGAGSTDTQYF. DNA for the CDR3: TGTGCCAGCAGCGACCAGGGTGCGGGGTCGACAGATACGCAGTATTTT. V gene TRBV9 combines with J gene TRBJ2-3, with a weak D call TRBD2 (6 bases). The CDR3 covers 16 residues. The V gene lost 3 bases and the J gene lost 3 bases, with 17 bases spanning the gap. Germline lookup yields CDR1 SGDLS and CDR2 YYNGEE.